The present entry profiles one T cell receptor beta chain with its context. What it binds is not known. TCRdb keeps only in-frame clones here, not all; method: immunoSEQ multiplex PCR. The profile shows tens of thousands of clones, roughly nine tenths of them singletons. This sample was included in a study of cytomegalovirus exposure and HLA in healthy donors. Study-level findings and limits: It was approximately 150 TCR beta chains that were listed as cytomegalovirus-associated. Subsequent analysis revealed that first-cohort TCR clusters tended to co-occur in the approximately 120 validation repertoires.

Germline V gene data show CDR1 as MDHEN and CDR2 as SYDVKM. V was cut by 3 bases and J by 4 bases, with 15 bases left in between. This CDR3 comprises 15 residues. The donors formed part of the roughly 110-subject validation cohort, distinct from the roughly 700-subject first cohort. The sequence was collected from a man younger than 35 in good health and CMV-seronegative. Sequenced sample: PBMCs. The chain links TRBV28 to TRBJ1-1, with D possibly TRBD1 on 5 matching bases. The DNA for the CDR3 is TGTGCCAGCAGTTTCAATTGGGAGGGGAGCACTGAAGCTTTCTTT. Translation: CASSFNWEGSTEAFF.